The 2 T cell receptor beta chains below were found in one sample sequenced in a study of blood T cell repertoires in COVID-19. Profiled with immunoSEQ multiplex PCR; TCRdb holds only in-frame clones, not every one. This sample carries tens of thousands of clones, 85% to 90% of them seen once, and the ten largest clones take about 25%. Sample: peripheral blood. The receptors were sampled from a man aged 60-69 years with active or convalescent COVID-19.

The V gene is TRBV2, the J gene TRBJ1-2; D is unclear. V was clipped by 7 bases and J by 2 bases, with 5 bases between them. Germline V gene data show CDR1 as SNHLY and CDR2 as FYNNEI. This CDR3 contains 11 residues. CDR3 in DNA: TGTGCCAGCACCCCGAACTATGGCTACACCTTC. Protein sequence: CASTPNYGYTF. Full variable domain (outside the CDR3, taken from reference TRBV2 and TRBJ1-2): EPEVTQTPSHQVTQMGQEVILRCVPISNHLYFYWYRQILGQKVEFLVSFYNNEISEKSEIFDDQFSVERPDGSNFTLKIRSTKLEDSAMYFCASTPNYGYTFGSGTRLTVV.

The chain couples TRBV4-1 to TRBJ2-2; 12 bases map to TRBD2. The CDR3 loop spans 17 amino acids. Trimming took 3 bases from V and 6 from J; bases not matched to a gene: 8. The germline V gene encodes CDR1 MGHRA and CDR2 YSYEKL. The CDR3 DNA follows: TGCGCCAGCAGCCACACAGGGCGACTAGCGGGAGCCGGGGAGCTGTTTTTT. This codes for CASSHTGRLAGAGELFF.